This TCR beta chain comes out of a study of T cells in Graves' hyperthyroidism and ophthalmopathy. Findings and caveats of the study: In the blood, most expanded thyroid clonotypes above 0.001 appeared as well.

What was amplified from RNA transcripts were TCR beta CDR3 regions. The HTBI primer set drove a first-round RT-PCR of the TCR CDR3. TCRdb redid the calling of the multiplex PCR reads with MiXCR, one entry per CDR3 protein. The sample includes roughly 570,000 distinct CDR3 sequences, 46% seen only once; the top ten take 15% to 20%. The germline CDR1 and CDR2 sequences are SGHVS and FQNEAQ. The CDR3 length is 15 residues. Trimming took 4 bases from V and 5 from J, leaving 14 bases between them. A remark on this clonotype: Antigen specificity is unknown.

The gene calls are TRBV7-8 and TRBJ2-2; no firm D call. Sequencing input: peripheral blood or thyroid tissue (not recorded which). The sequence came from an adult woman with Graves' disease, either hyperthyroidism or ophthalmopathy (not recorded which). In DNA form, the CDR3 reads TGTGCCAGCAGCTCTAACATAATGAGAACCGGGGAGCTGTTTTTT. The encoded protein is CASSSNIMRTGELFF.